What follows are 21 T cell receptor beta chains derived from one specimen sequenced in a study of blood T cell repertoires in COVID-19. Assay: immunoSEQ multiplex PCR; the TCRdb copy retains only in-frame clones and omits some. The sample includes around 68,000 clones, 85% to 90% of them seen just once. Sequenced sample: peripheral blood. Receptors were obtained from an elderly man with acute or convalescent COVID-19.

V and J are TRBV11-3 and TRBJ1-2; 8 bases align to TRBD1. The CDR3 has 15 residues. Germline V gene lookup returns CDR1 SGHNT and CDR2 YENEEA. The junction had 11 bases not matched to a gene; V was cut back by 3 bases and J by 8 bases. The CDR3, as DNA: TGTGCCAGCAGCTTCTTCCAGGGGGCTGGTTCGGGCTACACCTTC. This codes for CASSFFQGAGSGYTF. The complete variable domain, with remaining parts taken from reference TRBV11-3 and TRBJ1-2, reads EAGVVQSPRYKIIEKKQPVAFWCNPISGHNTLYWYLQNLGQGPELLIRYENEEAVDDSQLPKDRFSAERLKGVDSTLKIQPAELGDSAVYLCASSFFQGAGSGYTFGSGTRLTVV.

This chain joins TRBV24-1 and TRBJ2-1; TRBD2 agrees at 10 bases. The length of the CDR3 is 16 residues. Germline lookup yields CDR1 KGHDR and CDR2 SFDVKD. The V segment lost 4 bases and the J segment 8 bases; nucleotides outside the gene matches: 10. In DNA, the CDR3 is TGTGCCACCAGTGAAGCGCCGTCTAGCGGGAGCGATGAGCAGTTCTTC. It is translated as CATSEAPSSGSDEQFF.

The chain has TRBV2 and TRBJ1-1; D not resolved. Germline-derived CDR1 and CDR2 are SNHLY and FYNNEI. V was pared by 3 bases and J by 1 base, with 6 bases between. The CDR3 extends over 13 amino acids. DNA for the CDR3: TGTGCCAGCAGTGAGGACTCGAACACTGAAGCTTTCTTT. Translation: CASSEDSNTEAFF.

The rearrangement links TRBV24-1 to TRBJ2-5; 7 bases fit TRBD1. The CDR3 covers 17 residues. Trimming took 4 bases from V and 5 from J; bases not matched to a gene: 15. Germline V gene sequence: CDR1 KGHDR, CDR2 SFDVKD. CDR3 nucleotides: TGTGCCACCAGTGAAGCAGGGGGTTCTAGCTTGCGGGAGACCCAGTACTTC. This codes for CATSEAGGSSLRETQYF.

The chain recombines TRBV7-2 with TRBJ2-7; 7 nucleotides match TRBD2. Germline CDR1 reads SGHTA; CDR2 reads FQGNSA. The J segment lost 3 bases and the V segment lost 6 bases, leaving 14 bases of the junction unmatched. The CDR3 consists of 16 residues. The CDR3 loop reads CASRSSGNFGGYEQYF. Written as DNA, the CDR3 is TGTGCCAGCAGATCCAGCGGGAATTTCGGGGGCTACGAGCAGTACTTC.

The CDR3 DNA reads as TGTGCCAGCAGCGTCCAAGATACGCAGTATTTT. Its protein is CASSVQDTQYF. The J gene is TRBJ2-3, the V gene TRBV11-3, with D unclear. From germline, CDR1 is SGHNT and CDR2 YENEEA. The CDR3 runs to 11 residues. V lost 5 bases and J lost 5, with 5 bases in between.

The V and J genes are TRBV12-3 or TRBV12-4 and TRBJ2-1; no reliable D call. Trimming left V 5 bases short and J 4 bases short, with 3 bases between. CDR3 length equals 11 residues. The chain's CDR3 is CASSIYNEQFF. The CDR3, as DNA: TGTGCCAGCAGTATATACAATGAGCAGTTCTTC.

The V call is TRBV5-1, the J call TRBJ1-2; 9 nucleotides agree with TRBD1. The CDR3 contains 14 residues. After removal of 3 bases from V and 2 bases from J, the junction contained 2 bases not matched to a gene. Germline CDR1 is SGHRS and CDR2 is YFSETQ. The CDR3 spells CASSWGTGNYGYTF. The CDR3 DNA reads as TGCGCCAGCAGCTGGGGGACAGGGAACTATGGCTACACCTTC.

This sequence joins TRBV30 and TRBJ2-4; tentative D call: TRBD2 (7 bases). The germline V gene has CDR1 GTSNPN and CDR2 SVGIG (reference sequence). The V and J ends lost 4 bases and 6 bases respectively, with 16 bases between them. The CDR3 is 14 amino acids. In DNA, the CDR3 is TGTGCCTGGACCCGAGGGGGGGGCACAAACATTCAGTACTTC. It encodes CAWTRGGGTNIQYF.

V usage is TRBV19 and J usage is TRBJ1-5; TRBD1 is a possible D gene (6 bases). Trimming took off 3 bases at V and 1 base at J, with 25 bases between the two ends. This CDR3 has 20 residues. Germline V lookup: CDR1 LNHDA, CDR2 SQIVND (reference sequence). In DNA form, the CDR3 reads TGTGCCAGTAGTATGCTACCCATGACAGGCGGACTTAACAGCAATCAGCCCCAGCATTTT. Protein sequence: CASSMLPMTGGLNSNQPQHF.

This chain links TRBV19 with TRBJ2-7; D is possibly TRBD2 (5 bases). CDR3 length: 14 residues. V was pared by 3 bases and J by 2 bases, with 11 bases between. The germline V gene encodes CDR1 LNHDA and CDR2 SQIVND (reference sequence). The CDR3: CASSIRGQTYEQYF. DNA of the CDR3: TGTGCCAGTAGTATTCGGGGTCAGACCTACGAGCAGTACTTC.

This chain uses TRBV6-5 with TRBJ1-1, with TRBD1 matching over 7 bases. The germline gives CDR1 MNHEY, CDR2 SVGAGI. This CDR3 has 11 amino acids. V was pared by 8 bases and J by 12 bases, with 9 bases of the junction left unmatched. The CDR3 spells CASGSTGRPFF. The CDR3 DNA sequence: TGTGCCAGCGGGTCGACAGGGAGACCTTTCTTT.

This chain links TRBV9 with TRBJ1-3; 9 nucleotides line up with TRBD1. Germline V lookup: CDR1 SGDLS, CDR2 YYNGEE. The V and J ends lost 4 bases and 2 bases, in that order; junction bases with no gene match: 10. The CDR3 is made up of 17 amino acids. The CDR3 coding sequence is TGTGCCAGCAGCCCTATGTGGGGACAGGGTGCTGGAAACACCATATATTTT. Protein product: CASSPMWGQGAGNTIYF.

This clone was recorded only once. The chain is built from TRBV9 and TRBJ2-7, with 11 positions matching TRBD1. V was pared by 0 bases and J by 5 bases, with 7 bases of the junction left unmatched. Germline V gene sequence: CDR1 SGDLS, CDR2 YYNGEE. CDR3 length: 16 amino acids. The DNA of the CDR3 is TGTGCCAGCAGCGTAGGGCCGGGACAGGGGGGCCACGAGCAGTACTTC. Translation gives CASSVGPGQGGHEQYF.

J is TRBJ1-1 and V is TRBV15; 8 bases line up with TRBD1. Germline loops: CDR1 LNHNV, CDR2 YYDKDF (reference sequence). CDR3 length: 15 residues. Trimming at V came to 4 bases and at J to 4 bases, leaving 8 bases not matched to a gene. DNA for the CDR3: TGTGCCACCAGCAAGTCAGGGGGCGCCGGCACTGAAGCTTTCTTT. This encodes CATSKSGGAGTEAFF.

The rearrangement uses TRBV19 and TRBJ1-1; D is undetermined. Germline V CDR1 and CDR2: LNHDA, SQIVND (reference sequence). This CDR3 has 16 residues. V was cut by 1 base and J by 1 base, with 13 bases left in between. CDR3 DNA: TGTGCCAGTAGTATAGCGCCTTTTGCCAGGAACACTGAAGCTTTCTTT. Translated: CASSIAPFARNTEAFF.

The chain uses TRBV11-3 and TRBJ2-3; D may be TRBD2 (6 bases). Trimming removed 3 bases from V and 0 bases from J, with 7 bases in between. This CDR3 has 14 amino acids. Germline V gene sequence: CDR1 SGHNT, CDR2 YENEEA. The DNA of the CDR3 is TGTGCCAGCAGCTTGCGGGGCAGCACAGATACGCAGTATTTT. It encodes CASSLRGSTDTQYF.

This chain connects TRBV7-2 to TRBJ2-1; TRBD2 is a possible D gene (5 bases). The CDR3 covers 14 residues. V lost 5 bases and J lost 8, with 16 bases in between. Germline CDR1 reads SGHTA; CDR2 reads FQGNSA. CDR3 DNA: TGTGCCAGCAGCCCCGGGTCCCCGAGGGATGAGCAGTTCTTC. Amino acids: CASSPGSPRDEQFF. Full variable domain (missing parts from reference TRBV7-2 and TRBJ2-1): GAGVSQSPSNKVTEKGKDVELRCDPISGHTALYWYRQSLGQGLEFLIYFQGNSAPDKSGLPSDRFSAERTGGSVSTLTIQRTQQEDSAVYLCASSPGSPRDEQFFGPGTRLTVL.

The V gene is TRBV18, the J gene TRBJ2-5; D perhaps matches TRBD1 (6 bases). Germline values: CDR1 KGHSH, CDR2 LQKENI. The ends were cut back, 2 bases at V and 5 bases at J, with 15 bases in the middle. The CDR3 sequence is 15 residues long. CDR3 loop: CASSPYWGQGETQYF. The DNA for the CDR3 is TGTGCCAGCTCACCATACTGGGGGCAAGGGGAGACCCAGTACTTC.

V is TRBV19 and J is TRBJ1-1, with 7 bases identical to TRBD1. Germline loops: CDR1 LNHDA, CDR2 SQIVND (reference sequence). The CDR3 is 14 amino acids. The trim removed 7 bases at V and 3 bases at J, leaving 8 bases unmatched. CDR3 nucleotide sequence: TGTGCCAGTACCAGAGACAGGGTAGACACTGAAGCTTTCTTT. Its protein product is CASTRDRVDTEAFF.

This chain uses TRBV6-5 with TRBJ2-7; 9 nucleotides agree with TRBD1. Germline CDR1 and CDR2: MNHEY and SVGAGI. The CDR3 length is 14 residues. V shed 6 bases, J shed 9 bases, and the junction held 12 bases outside the gene matches. For the CDR3, the DNA is TGTGCCAGCAGGTTACAGGGGGCTGGGACGGGGCAGTACTTC. Translated, it gives CASRLQGAGTGQYF.